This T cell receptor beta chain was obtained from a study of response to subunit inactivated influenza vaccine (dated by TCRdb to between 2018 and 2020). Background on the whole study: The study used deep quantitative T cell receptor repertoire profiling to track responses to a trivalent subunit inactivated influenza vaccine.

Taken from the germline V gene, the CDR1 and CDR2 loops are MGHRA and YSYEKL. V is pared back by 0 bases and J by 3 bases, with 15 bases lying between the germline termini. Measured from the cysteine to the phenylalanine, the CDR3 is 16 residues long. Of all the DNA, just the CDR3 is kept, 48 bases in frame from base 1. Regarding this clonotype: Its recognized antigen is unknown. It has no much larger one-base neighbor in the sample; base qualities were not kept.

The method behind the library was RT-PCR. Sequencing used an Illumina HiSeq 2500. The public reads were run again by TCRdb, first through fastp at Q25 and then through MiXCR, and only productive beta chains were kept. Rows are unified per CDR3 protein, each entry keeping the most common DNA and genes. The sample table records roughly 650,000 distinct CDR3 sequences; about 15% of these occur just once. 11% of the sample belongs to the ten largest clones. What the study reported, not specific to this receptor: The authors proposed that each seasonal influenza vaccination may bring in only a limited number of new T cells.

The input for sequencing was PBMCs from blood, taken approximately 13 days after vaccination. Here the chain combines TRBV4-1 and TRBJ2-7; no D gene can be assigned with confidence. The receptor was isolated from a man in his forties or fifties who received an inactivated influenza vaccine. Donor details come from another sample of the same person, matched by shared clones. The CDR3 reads CASSQDFPAYNYEQYF. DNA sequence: TGCGCCAGCAGCCAAGATTTTCCAGCCTACAACTACGAGCAGTACTTC.